Below, 25 T cell receptor beta chains from the same sample are listed, as sequenced in a study of CD8+ T cells in alopecia areata. Once RNA had been extracted, it was reverse transcribed into cDNA to act as the sequencing template. The repertoire was sequenced with immunoSEQ multiplex PCR; TCRdb's copy has only in-frame clones and lacks some. The table includes about 190,000 clones, 50% to 60% detected once. Treatment here: oral pan-JAK inhibitor, 5-10 mg twice daily. Sequencing used CD4+ T cells sorted from blood, obtained at week 4, from a patient treated with tofacitinib. The receptor set was obtained from a human donor with alopecia areata.

The chain is built from TRBV6-6 and TRBJ2-7; the match to TRBD2 covers 11 bases. J lost 1 base, V lost 5 bases, and 4 bases had no gene match. Germline loops: CDR1 MNHNY, CDR2 SVGAGI (reference sequence). This CDR3 contains 15 residues. CDR3 DNA: TGTGCCAGCAGTCCCCGACTAGCGGGATCCTACGAGCAGTACTTC. Translated, it gives CASSPRLAGSYEQYF.

This clone has more than one count but fewer than ten. CDR3 sequence (DNA): TGCAGCGTTGCTAACCGGGCAGATACGCAGTATTTT. Its translation: CSVANRADTQYF. The chain employs TRBV29-1 and TRBJ2-3; D remains unclear. Germline V gene lookup returns CDR1 SQVTM and CDR2 ANQGSEA. V dropped 4 bases and J dropped 4 bases, with 9 bases sitting between them. The CDR3 loop spans 12 amino acids.

This clone was detected only a few times. At one end the junction does not follow the germline gene, possibly because of a read error. The rearrangement uses TRBV7-2 and TRBJ1-2; a weak D match, TRBD1 (5 bases). This CDR3 has 11 amino acids. CDR1 and CDR2 from the germline V gene are SGHTA and FQGNSA. CDR3 DNA sequence: TGTGCCAGCAGCTTAGTCGGGGGGAAAGCCTTC. It codes for CASSLVGGKAF.

This chain joins TRBV9 and TRBJ1-4; no definite D call. Germline CDR1 reads SGDLS; CDR2 reads YYNGEE. CDR3 length: 15 residues. Trimming removed 4 bases from V and 5 bases from J, with 15 bases in between. The DNA for the CDR3 is TGTGCCAGCAGCCCAAGGGCAGATACCAATGAAAAACTGTTTTTT. This gives the protein CASSPRADTNEKLFF.

This clone was counted once. The chain recombines TRBV2 with TRBJ2-7; D gene ambiguous. V was pared by 2 bases and J by 2 bases, with 10 bases between. This CDR3 has 14 amino acids. Per the germline V gene, CDR1 is SNHLY and CDR2 is FYNNEI. The CDR3 DNA reads TGTGCCAGCAGTGAACCTAACAGACCCTACGAGCAGTACTTC. It translates to CASSEPNRPYEQYF.

In nucleotides, the CDR3 is TGTGCCAGCAGTGGCCCCCGATACAATGAGCAGTTCTTC. It encodes CASSGPRYNEQFF. This rearrangement joins TRBV25-1 to TRBJ2-1; D gene unclear. Germline CDR1 and CDR2: MGHDK and SYGVNS. The CDR3 is 13 amino acids. V lost 4 bases and J 4 bases, leaving 8 bases between the germline ends.

This clone turned up a few times. V usage is TRBV10-3 and J usage is TRBJ2-7, with 9 bases matching TRBD1. Germline CDR1 reads ENHRY; CDR2 reads SYGVKD. The CDR3 spans 15 residues. The junction had 9 bases not matched to a gene; V was cut back by 9 bases and J by 0 bases. The CDR3 DNA sequence: TGTGCCATTCTTGGTGGGACAGGGAACTCCTACGAGCAGTACTTC. It specifies CAILGGTGNSYEQYF.

The genes are TRBV29-1 and TRBJ2-5; D remains unclear. The CDR3 has 12 amino acids. Trimming removed 2 bases at V and 5 bases at J, with 9 bases between. Germline V gene lookup returns CDR1 SQVTM and CDR2 ANQGSEA. The CDR3 sequence: CSVEIVAETQYF. The DNA for the CDR3 is TGCAGCGTTGAAATCGTGGCGGAGACCCAGTACTTC.

The J gene is TRBJ2-3, the V gene TRBV7-3, with D unclear. The length of the CDR3 is 14 residues. From germline, CDR1 is SGHTA and CDR2 FQGTGA. The V end lost 7 bases, the J end lost 0 bases, and 11 bases lay between the germline ends. CDR3 region: CASKADTSTDTQYF. For the CDR3, the DNA is TGTGCCAGCAAAGCAGACACTAGCACAGATACGCAGTATTTT.

This chain joins TRBV7-6 and TRBJ2-5; a weak D match, TRBD1 (6 bases). The CDR3 has 15 amino acids. V was pared by 1 base and J by 2 bases, with 11 bases between. Germline V lookup: CDR1 SGHVS, CDR2 FNYEAQ. CDR3 coding DNA: TGTGCCAGCAGCTTAGTCGGGACAAGACAAGAGACCCAGTACTTC. It is translated as CASSLVGTRQETQYF.

This clone appeared a few times. Additional DNA sequences in this sample encode the identical CDR3. This chain links TRBV7-2 with TRBJ2-7; D remains ambiguous. The germline V and J ends were trimmed by 0 bases and 5 bases, with 2 bases remaining between them. Germline V CDR1 and CDR2: SGHTA, FQGNSA. This CDR3 comprises 11 residues. The CDR3 coding sequence is TGTGCCAGCAGCTTAGCGGACGAGCAGTACTTC. This codes for CASSLADEQYF.

This chain uses TRBV29-1 with TRBJ1-2; TRBD1 is a possible D gene (6 bases). Germline V gene sequence: CDR1 SQVTM, CDR2 ANQGSEA. V lost 5 bases, J lost 2 bases, and 12 bases lay in between. The CDR3 is 13 residues long. CDR3 DNA sequence: TGCAGCGTTCGACAGGAAGGCAACTATGGCTACACCTTC. Its protein is CSVRQEGNYGYTF.

The chain joins TRBV9 to TRBJ2-2; possible D gene TRBD2, 6 bases. V was clipped by 0 bases and J by 2 bases, with 11 bases between them. There are 16 residues in the CDR3. Germline loops: CDR1 SGDLS, CDR2 YYNGEE. In DNA form, the CDR3 reads TGTGCCAGCAGCGTAGTTGGGGGGTTCAACACCGGGGAGCTGTTTTTT. Residues: CASSVVGGFNTGELFF. The variable domain in full, with the rest retrieved from reference TRBV9 and TRBJ2-2, is DSGVTQTPKHLITATGQRVTLRCSPRSGDLSVYWYQQSLDQGLQFLIQYYNGEERAKGNILERFSAQQFPDLHSELNLSSLELGDSALYFCASSVVGGFNTGELFFGEGSRLTVL.

The CDR3: CASSSQTASYGYTF. CDR3 nucleotides: TGCGCCAGCAGCTCTCAGACAGCGAGCTATGGCTACACCTTC. The J gene is TRBJ1-2, the V gene TRBV5-1, with a weak D call TRBD1 (5 bases). The CDR3 spans 14 residues. Germline V gene data show CDR1 as SGHRS and CDR2 as YFSETQ. The V and J ends lost 3 bases and 4 bases respectively, with 13 bases between them.

This clone was counted only a few times. The J gene is TRBJ2-6, the V gene TRBV4-2, with 9 bases identical to TRBD1. V trimming: 4 bases; J trimming: 3 bases; junction bases outside the gene matches: 7. The CDR3 spans 17 residues. Germline-derived CDR1 and CDR2 are LGHNA and YNFKEQ. This CDR3 reads CASSPRGTGLGANVLTF. In DNA form, the CDR3 reads TGTGCCAGCAGCCCCCGCGGGACAGGGCTTGGGGCCAACGTCCTGACTTTC.

The rearrangement joins TRBV7-2 to TRBJ2-4; 11 nucleotides align to TRBD2. The CDR3 sequence is 15 residues long. The J segment lost 5 bases and the V segment lost 5 bases, leaving 5 bases of the junction unmatched. Per germline, CDR1 SGHTA and CDR2 FQGNSA. In DNA, the CDR3 is TGTGCCAGCAGCATCACTAGCGGGAGAGAAAACATTCAGTACTTC. This codes for CASSITSGRENIQYF.

The chain couples TRBV29-1 to TRBJ2-6; no reliable D call. The V end was cut by 6 bases, the J end by 0 bases, with 9 bases between. Germline loops: CDR1 SQVTM, CDR2 ANQGSEA. The CDR3 runs to 14 residues. The CDR3 sequence: CSVRYDSGANVLTF. The CDR3 DNA reads as TGCAGCGTACGCTATGACTCTGGGGCCAACGTCCTGACTTTC.

CDR3 in amino acids: CASSPRGGTEAFF. In DNA, the CDR3 is TGCGCCAGCAGCCCGAGAGGGGGGACTGAAGCTTTCTTT. The chain uses TRBV5-1 and TRBJ1-1, with a weak D call TRBD1 (6 bases). This CDR3 region has 13 residues. CDR1 and CDR2 (germline): SGHRS, YFSETQ. V was cut by 4 bases and J by 5 bases, with 12 bases left in between. The full variable domain, with the rest looked up from reference TRBV5-1 and TRBJ1-1, is KAGVTQTPRYLIKTRGQQVTLSCSPISGHRSVSWYQQTPGQGLQFLFEYFSETQRNKGNFPGRFSGRQFSNSRSEMNVSTLELGDSALYLCASSPRGGTEAFFGQGTRLTVV.

This clone was detected a few times. V usage is TRBV5-1 and J usage is TRBJ2-2; 7 positions match TRBD2. Per the germline V gene, CDR1 is SGHRS and CDR2 is YFSETQ. The length of the CDR3 is 17 residues. J gave up 4 bases and V 0 bases, and 9 bases lay outside the gene matches. The CDR3 DNA is TGCGCCAGCAGCTTGGGGCTAGCGGTTCCCTCCACCGGGGAGCTGTTTTTT. This sequence encodes CASSLGLAVPSTGELFF.

The chain employs TRBV5-5 and TRBJ2-3, with a possible D match to TRBD1 (6 bases). There are 15 residues in the CDR3. Germline CDR1 reads SGHKS; CDR2 reads YYEKEE (reference sequence). V was cut by 4 bases and J by 2 bases, with 14 bases left in between. The CDR3 bases are TGTGCCAGCAGCCCTACCGGGGACAACACAGATACGCAGTATTTT. This translates into CASSPTGDNTDTQYF. Complete variable domain (other parts from reference TRBV5-5 and TRBJ2-3): DAGVTQSPTHLIKTRGQQVTLRCSPISGHKSVSWYQQVLGQGPQFIFQYYEKEERGRGNFPDRFSARQFPNYSSELNVNALLLGDSALYLCASSPTGDNTDTQYFGPGTRLTVL.

The chain joins TRBV15 to TRBJ1-2; the D is unclear. Between the trimmed V and J ends, which lost 1 base and 4 bases, there was a span of 10 bases. CDR1 and CDR2 (germline): LNHNV, YYDKDF (reference sequence). The length of the CDR3 is 14 residues. The CDR3 region has the DNA TGTGCCACCAGCAGAGGTTCGGACGGCTATGGCTACACCTTC. Amino acids: CATSRGSDGYGYTF.

This clone was seen a handful of times. The same CDR3 can be traced to other DNA sequences in this sample. The chain uses TRBV29-1 and TRBJ2-2; D ambiguous. V was clipped by 4 bases and J by 0 bases, with 9 bases between them. The CDR3 runs to 14 residues. The V gene's germline CDR1 is SQVTM and CDR2 ANQGSEA. Written as DNA, the CDR3 is TGCAGCGTTGTTGCCGGGCCGAACACCGGGGAGCTGTTTTTT. Translation gives CSVVAGPNTGELFF.

The J gene is TRBJ2-1, the V gene TRBV30, with D hard to call. This CDR3 is built from 12 residues. Trimming removed 0 bases from V and 8 bases from J, with 8 bases in between. Germline V CDR1 and CDR2: GTSNPN, SVGIG (reference sequence). Here the CDR3 reads CAWSVTAYEQFF. CDR3 nucleotides: TGTGCCTGGAGTGTAACAGCTTATGAGCAGTTCTTC.

The chain couples TRBV4-3 to TRBJ1-5; D call uncertain. Germline CDR1 LGHNA, CDR2 YSLEER. This CDR3 has 15 amino acids. With 0 bases removed from V and 6 bases from J, the gap between germline ends came to 12 bases. CDR3 sequence (DNA): TGCGCCAGCAGCCAAGATTGGAGGGCACCTCAGCCCCAGCATTTT. It translates to CASSQDWRAPQPQHF.

V gene TRBV9 combines with J gene TRBJ2-1, with 7 bases that match TRBD2. The V gene's germline CDR1 is SGDLS and CDR2 YYNGEE. The CDR3 length is 13 residues. With V trimmed by 7 bases and J by 3 bases, 4 bases remained unmatched. CDR3 sequence: CASGPGGYNEQFF. In DNA form, the CDR3 reads TGTGCCAGCGGACCGGGGGGCTACAATGAGCAGTTCTTC.